The 2 T cell receptor beta chains listed next were all sequenced from one sample in a study of T cells in Graves' hyperthyroidism and ophthalmopathy. The TCR beta CDR3 regions underwent amplification using RNA transcripts as the source. The TCR CDR3 first-round RT-PCR relied on the HTBI primer set. TCRdb redid the calling of the multiplex PCR reads with MiXCR, one entry per CDR3 protein. This table holds about 570,000 distinct CDR3 sequences, about 43% found once. Sequencing input: peripheral blood or thyroid tissue (not recorded which). These receptors were obtained from an adult woman with Graves' disease, either hyperthyroidism or ophthalmopathy (not recorded which).

The chain couples TRBV20-1 to TRBJ2-6, with 12 positions matching TRBD1. V shed 4 bases, J shed 2 bases, and the junction held 3 bases outside the gene matches. The CDR3 is 16 amino acids. In germline, CDR1 is DFQATT, CDR2 SNEGSKA (reference sequence). CDR3 bases: TGCAGTGCTACCGGGACAGGGGGCGCTGGGGCCAACGTCCTGACTTTC. Residues: CSATGTGGAGANVLTF.

J is TRBJ1-2 and V is TRBV29-1; D remains unclear. The CDR3 totals 12 residues. V was cut by 7 bases and J by 2 bases, with 11 bases left in between. CDR1 and CDR2 (germline): SQVTM, ANQGSEA. Here the CDR3 reads CSGQEPNYGYTF. The DNA of the CDR3 is TGCAGCGGGCAGGAGCCCAACTATGGCTACACCTTC.